One sample yielded the 18 T cell receptor beta chains listed below, sequenced in a study of a mutant IDH1 vaccine in newly diagnosed glioma. Antigens for these TCRs are unknown. Repertoires were generated with immunoSEQ multiplex PCR, while TCRdb's copy carries only in-frame clones and drops some. The profile shows 75,000 to 95,000 clones, under 90% of them singletons. Time point specified: week 47, end of study. Each dose of the vaccine consisted of 300 ug of mutant IDH1 20-mer peptide, with topical imiquimod. The material was PBMCs, obtained from a glioma patient whose treatment included an IDH1 peptide vaccine. These receptors came from a woman between 50 and 59 years old with glioma.

This clone was seen only a few times. This chain joins TRBV19 and TRBJ2-2; no reliable D call. The germline V gene has CDR1 LNHDA and CDR2 SQIVND (reference sequence). The V gene lost 5 bases and the J gene lost 2 bases, with 6 bases spanning the gap. This CDR3 comprises 13 residues. This CDR3 is CASSHVNTGELFF. The DNA for the CDR3 is TGTGCCAGTAGTCACGTAAACACCGGGGAGCTGTTTTTT.

This clone turned up a few times. The chain is built from TRBV5-4 and TRBJ1-1; TRBD1 is a possible D gene (5 bases). The CDR3 is made up of 14 amino acids. In germline, CDR1 is SGHNT, CDR2 YYREEE (reference sequence). V lost 0 bases to trimming and J lost 5 bases, with 11 bases between them. CDR3 in DNA: TGTGCCAGCAGCTTGGAGGCAGGGATTACTGAAGCTTTCTTT. This encodes CASSLEAGITEAFF.

This chain links TRBV25-1 with TRBJ1-2, with D uncertain. CDR1 and CDR2 (germline): MGHDK, SYGVNS. The V and J ends lost 4 bases and 6 bases respectively, with 3 bases between them. This CDR3 contains 10 residues. In DNA form, the CDR3 reads TGTGCCAGCAGTGCTAATGGCTACACCTTC. Protein: CASSANGYTF.

V is TRBV6-1 and J is TRBJ2-3, with 7 bases matching TRBD1. The V and J ends lost 6 bases and 4 bases, in that order; junction bases with no gene match: 10. Germline V gives CDR1 MNHNS, CDR2 SASEGT. The CDR3 runs to 15 residues. The CDR3 DNA follows: TGTGCCAGCAGGACAGGGTTAATGAGCGCAGATACGCAGTATTTT. Its translation: CASRTGLMSADTQYF.

The V and J genes are TRBV7-9 and TRBJ2-1; a weak D match, TRBD2 (5 bases). With 0 bases removed from V and 4 bases from J, the gap between germline ends came to 10 bases. This CDR3 comprises 15 residues. CDR1 and CDR2 from the germline V gene are SEHNR and FQNEAQ (reference sequence). CDR3: CASSLAYAGYNEQFF. The CDR3 bases are TGTGCCAGCAGCTTAGCCTATGCGGGTTACAATGAGCAGTTCTTC. Variable domain in full (rest from reference TRBV7-9 and TRBJ2-1): DTGVSQNPRHKITKRGQNVTFRCDPISEHNRLYWYRQTLGQGPEFLTYFQNEAQLEKSRLLSDRFSAERPKGSFSTLEIQRTEQGDSAMYLCASSLAYAGYNEQFFGPGTRLTVL.

The V call is TRBV7-8, the J call TRBJ2-1; the match to TRBD2 covers 8 bases. Per the germline V gene, CDR1 is SGHVS and CDR2 is FQNEAQ. V lost 3 bases to trimming and J lost 8 bases; unmatched junction nucleotides: 6. This CDR3 has 14 residues. CDR3 nucleotide sequence: TGTGCCAGCAGCTTTCCGGGAGGGAGGGATGAGCAGTTCTTC. Translating it yields CASSFPGGRDEQFF. The entire variable domain, with the rest obtained from reference TRBV7-8 and TRBJ2-1, is as follows: GAGVSQSPRYKVAKRGQDVALRCDPISGHVSLFWYQQALGQGPEFLTYFQNEAQLDKSGLPSDRFFAERPEGSVSTLKIQRTQQEDSAVYLCASSFPGGRDEQFFGPGTRLTVL.

The chain couples TRBV11-2 to TRBJ2-5, with TRBD2 matching 11 bases. V gave up 0 bases and J gave up 0 bases; unmatched junction bases: 6. The CDR3 loop spans 18 amino acids. The germline gives CDR1 SGHAT, CDR2 FQNNGV. CDR3 in DNA: TGTGCCAGCAGCTTAGATCCGGGACTAGCGGTGTACCAAGAGACCCAGTACTTC. Its translation: CASSLDPGLAVYQETQYF.

The rearrangement joins TRBV28 to TRBJ2-5, with 7 positions matching TRBD2. After removal of 7 bases from V and 4 bases from J, the junction contained 9 bases not matched to a gene. The CDR3 has 14 amino acids. Per the germline V gene, CDR1 is MDHEN and CDR2 is SYDVKM. CDR3 amino acids: CASKGGGEGETQYF. In nucleotides, the CDR3 is TGTGCCAGCAAGGGCGGGGGTGAGGGAGAGACCCAGTACTTC.

This CDR3 reads CARSPYRDSLKYSNQPQHF. CDR3 in DNA: TGTGCCAGAAGCCCTTACCGGGACAGCCTAAAATATAGCAATCAGCCCCAGCATTTT. The rearrangement links TRBV5-3 to TRBJ1-5; 7 nucleotides line up with TRBD1. TRBV5-3 has ORF status, its function being uncertain. The junction had 16 bases not matched to a gene; V was cut back by 4 bases and J by 0 bases. The CDR3 runs 19 residues.

The rearrangement uses TRBV6-6 and TRBJ2-7; 8 nucleotides line up with TRBD2. The CDR3 runs 16 residues. Germline CDR1 reads MNHNY; CDR2 reads SVGAGI (reference sequence). The V gene end was trimmed by 3 bases and the J gene end by 3 bases; junction bases not matched to a gene: 10. CDR3 sequence reads: CASSYPQREPFYEQYF. The CDR3 coding sequence is TGTGCCAGCAGTTATCCCCAGCGGGAGCCATTCTACGAGCAGTACTTC.

This chain connects TRBV10-3 to TRBJ2-7; maybe TRBD2 (7 bases). Trimming removed 0 bases at V and 0 bases at J, with 12 bases between. The CDR3 extends over 16 amino acids. CDR1 and CDR2 from the germline V gene are ENHRY and SYGVKD. The DNA of the CDR3 is TGTGCCATCAGTGAGTCGAGGGGGGAGGGCTCCTACGAGCAGTACTTC. This codes for CAISESRGEGSYEQYF.

For the CDR3, the DNA is TGTGCCAGCAGCTTCGAGACTAGCGGGACGGGCGAGCAGTACTTC. It encodes CASSFETSGTGEQYF. V and J are TRBV11-2 and TRBJ2-7; TRBD2 matches at 11 bases. V shed 3 bases, J shed 6 bases, and the junction held 7 bases outside the gene matches. Germline V gene lookup returns CDR1 SGHAT and CDR2 FQNNGV. This CDR3 is 15 amino acids long.

The gene calls are TRBV11-3 and TRBJ2-2; unclear D gene. CDR1 SGHNT and CDR2 YENEEA come from the germline V gene. The CDR3 spans 15 residues. V lost 1 base to trimming and J lost 0 bases, with 6 bases between them. CDR3 in amino acids: CASSLVGSNTGELFF. DNA of the CDR3: TGTGCCAGCAGCTTAGTGGGTTCGAACACCGGGGAGCTGTTTTTT.

The table lists this clone with a few counts. The CDR3 loop is CAWSLSGGSPLHF. The CDR3 DNA reads as TGTGCCTGGAGTTTGTCAGGGGGCTCACCCCTCCACTTT. This chain links TRBV30 with TRBJ1-6; TRBD1 matches 8 bases. This CDR3 has 13 amino acids. V was pared by 2 bases and J by 10 bases, with 4 bases of the junction left unmatched. CDR1 GTSNPN and CDR2 SVGIG come from the germline V gene (reference sequence).

This chain uses TRBV11-2 with TRBJ2-5; TRBD2 matches at 11 bases. The CDR3 runs 16 residues. Per the germline V gene, CDR1 is SGHAT and CDR2 is FQNNGV. The J segment lost 2 bases and the V segment lost 1 base, leaving 3 bases of the junction unmatched. The CDR3 region is CASSLGVAGGQETQYF. The CDR3 coding sequence is TGTGCCAGCAGCTTAGGGGTAGCGGGAGGGCAAGAGACCCAGTACTTC. Looking up the rest from reference TRBV11-2 and TRBJ2-5 gives the full variable domain: EAGVAQSPRYKIIEKRQSVAFWCNPISGHATLYWYQQILGQGPKLLIQFQNNGVVDDSQLPKDRFSAERLKGVDSTLKIQPAKLEDSAVYLCASSLGVAGGQETQYFGPGTRLLVL.

The V call is TRBV6-1, the J call TRBJ1-5; 7 nucleotides match TRBD1. V lost 6 bases to trimming and J lost 3 bases; unmatched junction nucleotides: 8. This CDR3 comprises 15 residues. Germline CDR1 is MNHNS and CDR2 is SASEGT. CDR3 amino acids: CASSSNRGFNQPQHF. The CDR3 nucleotides are TGTGCCAGCAGCTCAAACAGGGGTTTCAATCAGCCCCAGCATTTT.

The chain employs TRBV5-4 and TRBJ1-4; tentatively, D is TRBD1 (5 bases). Germline assignment: CDR1 SGHNT and CDR2 YYREEE (reference sequence). This CDR3 has 15 amino acids. Trimming stripped 4 bases from V and 8 bases from J, with 18 bases between. The CDR3 spells CASSDRSGKQEKLFF. CDR3 DNA: TGTGCCAGCAGCGACCGATCAGGGAAGCAAGAAAAACTGTTTTTT.

The gene calls are TRBV7-8 and TRBJ2-5; TRBD2 matches at 8 bases. This CDR3 is built from 16 residues. J lost 2 bases, V lost 6 bases, and 11 bases had no gene match. Germline CDR1 reads SGHVS; CDR2 reads FQNEAQ. Written as DNA, the CDR3 is TGTGCCAGCAGTAGGGGGAGGGTAGCGGGACAAGAGACCCAGTACTTC. This codes for CASSRGRVAGQETQYF.